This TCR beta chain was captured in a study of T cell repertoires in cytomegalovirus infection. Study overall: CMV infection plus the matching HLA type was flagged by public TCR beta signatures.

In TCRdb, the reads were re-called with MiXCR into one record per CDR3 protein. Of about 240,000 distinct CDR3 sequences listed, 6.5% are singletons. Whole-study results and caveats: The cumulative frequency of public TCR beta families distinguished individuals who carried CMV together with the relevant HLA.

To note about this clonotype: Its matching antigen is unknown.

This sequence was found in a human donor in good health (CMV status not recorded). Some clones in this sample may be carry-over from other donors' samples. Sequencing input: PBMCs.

Here the CDR3 reads CATSREYTGTDTQYF. The CDR3 region has the DNA TGTGCCACCAGCAGAGAGTATACGGGCACAGATACGCAGTATTTT. The V and J genes are TRBV15 and TRBJ2-3; D is unclear. The V gene's germline CDR1 is LNHNV and CDR2 YYDKDF (reference sequence). The V end lost 0 bases, the J end lost 1 base, and 8 bases lay between the germline ends. This CDR3 has 15 residues.